The clone carrying this T cell receptor beta chain has more than one count but fewer than ten. The data were taken from a study of blood T cells in healthy people across ages. V was clipped by 1 base and J by 8 bases, with 16 bases between them. Germline V gene lookup returns CDR1 GTSNPN and CDR2 SVGIG (reference sequence). The CDR3 contains 14 residues. The use of a sample-barcoded 5' primer and a J-beta primer mix characterized a second PCR of roughly 6 to 11 cycles. A tag from a template-switch adaptor with 12 random nucleotides marked each cDNA molecule. MiXCR was run by TCRdb on the 5' RACE reads, yielding one entry per CDR3 protein. The profile shows hundreds of thousands of distinct CDR3 sequences, around 41% of them singletons.

This chain joins TRBV30 and TRBJ2-3, with D tentatively TRBD1 or TRBD2 (5 bases each). Source material: blood. The sequence derives from a man at least 80 years old in good health. CDR3 DNA sequence: TGTGCCTGGAGTGCAGGGTTGAGAGAGGGTACGCAGTATTTT. Protein sequence: CAWSAGLREGTQYF.